Listed here are 5 T cell receptor beta chains from one sample, sequenced in a study of blood T cell repertoires in COVID-19. The repertoire was sequenced with immunoSEQ multiplex PCR; TCRdb's copy has only in-frame clones and lacks some. Of approximately 60,000 clones listed, 70% to 85% are singletons. Material: peripheral blood. These receptors all stem from a woman aged 80 or over with active or convalescent COVID-19.

The genes are TRBV18 and TRBJ1-3, with D perhaps matching TRBD1 (5 bases). V shed 3 bases and J shed 0 bases, with 12 bases lying between them. Germline CDR1 reads KGHSH; CDR2 reads LQKENI. CDR3 length: 16 amino acids. Here the CDR3 reads CASSPTRDFSGNTIYF. The CDR3 nucleotides are TGTGCCAGCTCACCGACCAGGGATTTCTCTGGAAACACCATATATTTT.

The V and J genes are TRBV5-1 and TRBJ1-2; TRBD1 matches 9 bases. With 3 bases clipped from V and 7 bases from J, the junction kept 7 bases outside the gene matches. This CDR3 comprises 14 residues. From germline, CDR1 is SGHRS and CDR2 YFSETQ. In DNA, the CDR3 is TGCGCCAGCAGCTCCGGACAGGGGAGGGGTGGCTACACCTTC. It encodes CASSSGQGRGGYTF.

The chain is built from TRBV9 and TRBJ2-2; 8 nucleotides agree with TRBD1. The V and J ends lost 0 bases and 6 bases, in that order; junction bases with no gene match: 10. Germline CDR1 and CDR2: SGDLS and YYNGEE. The CDR3 has 17 residues. Here the CDR3 reads CASSVAEDRDVAGELFF. The CDR3 bases are TGTGCCAGCAGCGTAGCTGAGGACAGGGATGTCGCCGGGGAGCTGTTTTTT.

This clone was counted only a few times. The rearrangement joins TRBV10-2 to TRBJ2-7; 7 bases fit TRBD1. CDR3 length: 14 residues. Germline CDR1 WSHSY, CDR2 SAAADI. The V segment lost 6 bases and the J segment 7 bases; nucleotides outside the gene matches: 12. The CDR3 nucleotides are TGCGCCAGCAGAAGGACAGGAGAGGGTGGGGAGCAGTACTTC. Its protein product is CASRRTGEGGEQYF.

This chain connects TRBV5-4 to TRBJ1-4, with 7 bases fitting TRBD1. Germline V gene data show CDR1 as SGHNT and CDR2 as YYREEE (reference sequence). This CDR3 spans 14 amino acids. V lost 0 bases, J lost 4 bases, and 0 bases stayed unmatched. This CDR3 reads CASSLAGGNEKLFF. The CDR3 nucleotides read TGTGCCAGCAGCTTGGCAGGGGGTAATGAAAAACTGTTTTTT.